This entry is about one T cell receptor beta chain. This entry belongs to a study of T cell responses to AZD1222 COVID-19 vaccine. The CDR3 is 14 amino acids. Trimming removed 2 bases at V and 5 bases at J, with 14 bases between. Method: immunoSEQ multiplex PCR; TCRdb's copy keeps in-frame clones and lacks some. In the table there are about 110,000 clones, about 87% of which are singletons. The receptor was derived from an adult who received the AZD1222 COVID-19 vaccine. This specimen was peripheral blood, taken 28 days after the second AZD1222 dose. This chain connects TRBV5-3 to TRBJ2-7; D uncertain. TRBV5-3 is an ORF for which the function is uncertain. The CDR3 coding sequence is TGTGCCAGAAGCTTTGTTTGGGAAGTCGACGAGCAGTACTTC. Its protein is CARSFVWEVDEQYF.